These 27 T cell receptor beta chains were sequenced from one sample in a study of T cells after yellow fever vaccination. TCRdb called the 5' RACE reads again in MiXCR, with one record for every CDR3 protein. Of a few hundred thousand distinct CDR3 sequences in the sample, approximately 4% are singletons; the top ten hold 20% to 25%. Sequenced here: PBMCs, sampled 5 days after the yellow fever booster vaccination. Receptors were obtained from a young man who received the YFV17D yellow fever vaccine.

This clonotype was observed at least ten times. The CDR3 is CSASSLGTGTETQYF. The CDR3 region has the DNA TGCAGTGCTAGCAGCCTCGGAACAGGGACGGAGACCCAGTACTTC. This sequence joins TRBV20-1 and TRBJ2-5, with D perhaps matching TRBD1 (6 bases). Germline V gene sequence: CDR1 DFQATT, CDR2 SNEGSKA (reference sequence). Trimming pared 3 bases from V and 5 bases from J, leaving 19 bases between. The CDR3 is 15 amino acids.

This chain connects TRBV20-1 to TRBJ1-2; tentative D call: TRBD1 (5 bases). Germline loops: CDR1 DFQATT, CDR2 SNEGSKA (reference sequence). CDR3 length: 12 amino acids. The CDR3 loop is CGGGDVAYGYTF. CDR3 nucleotides: TGCGGAGGAGGGGACGTCGCCTATGGCTACACCTTC.

This clonotype has only a few counts. The V and J genes are TRBV15 and TRBJ2-3; TRBD2 might be the D (6 bases). V was shortened by 5 bases and J by 4 bases, with 10 bases between the two germline ends. CDR3 length: 13 residues. Germline-derived CDR1 and CDR2 are LNHNV and YYDKDF (reference sequence). The CDR3 loop reads CATSGGASDTQYF. The DNA for the CDR3 is TGTGCCACCAGCGGCGGGGCCTCAGATACGCAGTATTTT.

This clonotype appeared a few times. This chain uses TRBV30 with TRBJ1-1, with unresolved D. CDR3 length equals 13 residues. Germline CDR1 GTSNPN, CDR2 SVGIG (reference sequence). V lost 4 bases to trimming and J lost 0 bases, with 9 bases between them. CDR3 protein: CAWTADMNTEAFF. The CDR3 DNA reads as TGTGCCTGGACCGCCGACATGAACACTGAAGCTTTCTTT.

The rearrangement uses TRBV10-3 and TRBJ2-5; D call uncertain. Trimming took 2 bases from V and 5 from J, leaving 12 bases between them. CDR1 and CDR2 from the germline V gene are ENHRY and SYGVKD. This CDR3 is built from 14 residues. CDR3 sequence (DNA): TGTGCCATCAGTGAGCAGACCCTAGGGGAGACCCAGTACTTC. Amino acids: CAISEQTLGETQYF.

This clonotype was observed a few times. V is TRBV25-1 and J is TRBJ2-1; perhaps TRBD2 as D (6 bases). This CDR3 has 13 residues. Germline loops: CDR1 MGHDK, CDR2 SYGVNS. The germline V and J ends were trimmed by 4 bases and 8 bases, with 12 bases remaining between them. The CDR3 region is CASSVGGFDEQFF. CDR3 nucleotide sequence: TGTGCCAGCAGTGTCGGAGGGTTCGATGAGCAGTTCTTC. Filled out from reference TRBV25-1 and TRBJ2-1, the complete variable domain reads EADIYQTPRYLVIGTGKKITLECSQTMGHDKMYWYQQDPGMELHLIHYSYGVNSTEKGDLSSESTVSRIRTEHFPLTLESARPSHTSQYLCASSVGGFDEQFFGPGTRLTVL.

This clonotype was counted ten times or more. The chain is built from TRBV5-1 and TRBJ2-3, with 8 bases matching TRBD2. The germline CDR1 and CDR2 sequences are SGHRS and YFSETQ. J lost 4 bases, V lost 4 bases, and 5 bases had no gene match. The CDR3 contains 14 residues. The CDR3 here is CASSPGLEADTQYF. Written as DNA, the CDR3 is TGCGCCAGCAGCCCGGGACTAGAGGCAGATACGCAGTATTTT.

This clonotype was seen a few times. The chain joins TRBV15 to TRBJ2-7; perhaps D is TRBD1 or TRBD2 (5 bases each). V lost 7 bases, J lost 2 bases, and 12 bases lay in between. CDR3 length: 13 amino acids. CDR1 is LNHNV, CDR2 YYDKDF, per germline (reference sequence). This CDR3 is CATTPGPAYEQYF. CDR3 in DNA: TGTGCCACCACCCCGGGACCGGCCTACGAGCAGTACTTC.

Notes on this clonotype: An end of the junction does not agree with germline; a read error may underlie this. The chain has TRBV7-2 and TRBJ2-4, with a tentative D call TRBD2 (6 bases). The CDR3 covers 12 residues. Germline V gene sequence: CDR1 SGHTA, CDR2 FQGNSA. CDR3 region: CASSDVLAEVSF. CDR3 DNA: TGTGCCAGCAGCGACGTACTAGCCGAGGTATCTTTC. The whole variable domain, filled in from reference TRBV7-2 and TRBJ2-4, reads GAGVSQSPSNKVTEKGKDVELRCDPISGHTALYWYRQSLGQGLEFLIYFQGNSAPDKSGLPSDRFSAERTGGSVSTLTIQRTQQEDSAVYLCASSDVLAEVSFGAGTRLSVL.

The V gene is TRBV3-1, the J gene TRBJ2-7; D is unclear. Looked up from germline, CDR1 is LGHDT and CDR2 is YNNKEL (reference sequence). V dropped 0 bases and J dropped 5 bases, with 8 bases sitting between them. CDR3 length: 13 residues. CDR3 loop: CASSQEGVDEQYF. CDR3 DNA: TGTGCCAGCAGCCAAGAGGGCGTGGACGAGCAGTACTTC.

The chain couples TRBV12-3 or TRBV12-4 to TRBJ1-3; 7 bases map to TRBD1. This CDR3 region has 13 residues. J gave up 4 bases and V 7 bases, and 4 bases lay outside the gene matches. This CDR3 is CASTTDRGNTIYF. The CDR3 nucleotides are TGTGCCAGCACCACGGACAGGGGAAACACCATATATTTT.

The CDR3 sequence: CASSWWSQETQYF. The CDR3 nucleotides are TGTGCCAGCAGCTGGTGGTCCCAAGAGACCCAGTACTTC. The V gene is TRBV7-4, the J gene TRBJ2-5; D gene ambiguous. V lost 4 bases to trimming and J lost 1 base, with 7 bases between them. This CDR3 is 13 amino acids long. Germline CDR1 SGHVT, CDR2 SQSDAQ.

This clonotype has more than one count but fewer than ten. The CDR3 loop reads CASSQYGQGDVNTEAFF. CDR3 DNA sequence: TGTGCCAGCAGCCAATATGGACAGGGAGACGTAAACACTGAAGCTTTCTTT. This chain uses TRBV28 with TRBJ1-1, with 8 nucleotides matching TRBD1. Germline V gene sequence: CDR1 MDHEN, CDR2 SYDVKM. This CDR3 has 17 residues. Losses at the gene ends were 6 bases for V and 2 bases for J; bases not matched to a gene: 14.

This clonotype was detected only a few times. CDR3 sequence reads: CASSYGPSGGNTIYF. As DNA, the CDR3 is TGTGCCAGCAGCTATGGGCCCTCGGGCGGAAACACCATATATTTT. The chain combines TRBV7-2 with TRBJ1-3; D gene ambiguous. Germline loops: CDR1 SGHTA, CDR2 FQGNSA. The V gene lost 4 bases and the J gene lost 4 bases, with 14 bases spanning the gap. The CDR3 covers 15 residues.

At least ten counts were recorded for this clonotype. Germline and junction disagree at one end, which may indicate a read error. CDR3 residues: CASSLGLAGGTDTQYF. CDR3 bases: TGTGCCAGCAGCCTCGGGTTAGCGGGGGGAACAGATACGCAGTATTTT. The rearrangement uses TRBV5-1 and TRBJ2-3; 10 bases are shared with TRBD2. CDR1 is SGHRS, CDR2 YFSETQ, per germline. The CDR3 length is 16 residues.

This clonotype was detected a few times. The gene calls are TRBV29-1 and TRBJ2-3; 7 bases fit TRBD2. Germline assignment: CDR1 SQVTM and CDR2 ANQGSEA. After removal of 8 bases from V and 2 bases from J, the junction contained 13 bases not matched to a gene. The CDR3 is 15 amino acids. The CDR3 region is CSLGGGDGSTDTQYF. CDR3 nucleotides: TGCAGCCTTGGGGGGGGTGACGGATCCACAGATACGCAGTATTTT.

The chain carries TRBV2 and TRBJ2-3, with unresolved D. This CDR3 spans 14 amino acids. Trimming took 1 base from V and 4 from J, leaving 9 bases between them. The germline CDR1 and CDR2 sequences are SNHLY and FYNNEI. The CDR3 nucleotides are TGTGCCAGCAGTGAAGTCCGGGCGTCAGATACGCAGTATTTT. This sequence encodes CASSEVRASDTQYF.

The DNA for the CDR3 is TGTGCCAGCAGCTCCGGGACAGGGTTGACTCAGCCCCAGCATTTT. Its translation is CASSSGTGLTQPQHF. The chain joins TRBV7-9 to TRBJ1-5, with 9 bases that match TRBD1. Germline V gene sequence: CDR1 SEHNR, CDR2 FQNEAQ (reference sequence). The CDR3 has 15 amino acids. V lost 4 bases, J lost 6 bases, and 7 bases stayed unmatched.

This clonotype came up a few times. The chain combines TRBV3-1 with TRBJ1-2; 8 bases map to TRBD1. Germline CDR1 LGHDT, CDR2 YNNKEL (reference sequence). The CDR3 loop spans 13 amino acids. Losses at the gene ends were 5 bases for V and 8 bases for J; bases not matched to a gene: 7. The CDR3 spells CASSWGQDSGYTF. In DNA form, the CDR3 reads TGTGCCAGCAGCTGGGGACAGGATAGCGGCTACACCTTC.

At least ten counts were recorded for this clonotype. CDR3 sequence reads: CASALAVSTDTQYF. In DNA, the CDR3 is TGTGCCAGCGCCCTGGCGGTGAGCACAGATACGCAGTATTTT. The rearrangement joins TRBV7-3 to TRBJ2-3; the D is unclear. CDR1 and CDR2 from the germline V gene are SGHTA and FQGTGA. This CDR3 is built from 14 residues. The V end was cut by 8 bases, the J end by 0 bases, with 12 bases between. Based on the CDR3 plus reference TRBV7-3 and TRBJ2-3, the full variable domain is GAGVSQTPSNKVTEKGKYVELRCDPISGHTALYWYRQSLGQGPEFLIYFQGTGAADDSGLPNDRFFAVRPEGSVSTLKIQRTERGDSAVYLCASALAVSTDTQYFGPGTRLTVL.

This clonotype showed up just a few times. The V and J genes are TRBV20-1 and TRBJ1-2; D unclear. CDR1 and CDR2 from the germline V gene are DFQATT and SNEGSKA (reference sequence). V was pared by 0 bases and J by 7 bases, with 15 bases between. The CDR3 length is 14 residues. CDR3 sequence reads: CSAREAGVESGYTF. The CDR3 DNA reads TGCAGTGCTAGAGAGGCGGGAGTGGAAAGTGGCTACACCTTC.

This clonotype was counted only a few times. This chain uses TRBV5-6 with TRBJ2-5; 8 bases match TRBD1. CDR1 is SGHDT, CDR2 YYEEEE, per germline. The CDR3 is made up of 14 amino acids. J gave up 4 bases and V 0 bases, and 2 bases lay outside the gene matches. The CDR3 reads CASSLGDRIETQYF. As DNA, the CDR3 is TGTGCCAGCAGCTTGGGGGACAGGATAGAGACCCAGTACTTC.

This clonotype was found many times. The rearrangement joins TRBV9 to TRBJ2-3; unclear D gene. Trimming left V 0 bases short and J 2 bases short, with 10 bases between. The CDR3 contains 15 residues. Germline CDR1 SGDLS, CDR2 YYNGEE. The CDR3 nucleotides are TGTGCCAGCAGCGTAGAAGGCAGCCTCACAGATACGCAGTATTTT. Translation: CASSVEGSLTDTQYF.

The CDR3 DNA sequence: TGTGCCAACAGCCCTACAGAGCTGAACACTGAAGCTTTCTTT. Residues: CANSPTELNTEAFF. The chain recombines TRBV3-2 with TRBJ1-1. TRBV3-2 is a recognized pseudogene. This CDR3 region has 14 residues.

This clonotype was seen a handful of times. The chain is built from TRBV19 and TRBJ2-4; D perhaps matches TRBD1 (6 bases). There are 13 residues in the CDR3. Looked up from germline, CDR1 is LNHDA and CDR2 is SQIVND (reference sequence). V was cut by 9 bases and J by 8 bases, with 17 bases left in between. The DNA for the CDR3 is TGTGCCAGCAAAAAGGGGGTAGAGGACATTCAGTACTTC. Protein product: CASKKGVEDIQYF.

In this sample, this clonotype turned up many times. The chain is built from TRBV5-1 and TRBJ1-6, with D possibly being TRBD1 (5 bases). The CDR3 length is 16 residues. CDR1 is SGHRS, CDR2 YFSETQ, per germline. V lost 4 bases and J lost 5, with 16 bases in between. The CDR3 region is CASSRQGRPDNSPLHF. In nucleotides, the CDR3 is TGCGCCAGCAGCCGTCAGGGTCGACCGGATAATTCACCCCTCCACTTT.

This clonotype was picked up a small number of times. The gene calls are TRBV5-8 and TRBJ2-5, with TRBD2 as a possible D gene (5 bases). Germline-derived CDR1 and CDR2 are SGHTS and YDEGEE. The ends were cut back, 3 bases at V and 7 bases at J, with 13 bases in the middle. This CDR3 is 13 amino acids long. CDR3 sequence reads: CASSSLRVSTQYF. For the CDR3, the DNA is TGTGCCAGCAGCTCCTTGCGGGTTTCGACCCAGTACTTC.